These 10 T cell receptor beta chains were sequenced from one sample in a study of T cell repertoires in aging, cancer and after chemotherapy. The template was genomic DNA from peripheral blood, not RNA. A mixed TRB-A/B primer pool amplified rearranged TRB by multiplex touch-down PCR. TCRdb analysed the multiplex PCR reads with MiXCR anew, one entry per CDR3 protein. The sample lists over 10,000 distinct CDR3 sequences; 21% were seen once. The sequencing sample was made of blood. Receptors were obtained from a human donor in good health.

This clonotype occurred a few times. This chain connects TRBV11-2 to TRBJ2-2, with D uncertain. Germline V gene lookup returns CDR1 SGHAT and CDR2 FQNNGV. The ends were cut back, 0 bases at V and 8 bases at J, with 7 bases in the middle. The CDR3 is 13 residues long. CDR3 protein: CASSLDGPGELFF. CDR3 coding DNA: TGTGCCAGCAGCTTAGATGGCCCAGGGGAGCTGTTTTTT.

This sequence joins TRBV5-6 and TRBJ2-1; possibly TRBD2 for D (5 bases). This CDR3 spans 15 amino acids. Trimming shortened V by 2 bases and J by 7 bases, and 16 bases separated the two germline ends. Germline loops: CDR1 SGHDT, CDR2 YYEEEE. Here the CDR3 reads CASSFVETAANEQFF. The CDR3 coding sequence is TGTGCCAGCAGCTTCGTCGAAACAGCGGCGAATGAGCAGTTCTTC. Looking up the rest from reference TRBV5-6 and TRBJ2-1 gives the full variable domain: DAGVTQSPTHLIKTRGQQVTLRCSPKSGHDTVSWYQQALGQGPQFIFQYYEEEERQRGNFPDRFSGHQFPNYSSELNVNALLLGDSALYLCASSFVETAANEQFFGPGTRLTVL.

This clonotype has just a few counts. The rearrangement joins TRBV20-1 to TRBJ2-3; maybe TRBD1 (7 bases). Germline lookup yields CDR1 DFQATT and CDR2 SNEGSKA (reference sequence). Trimming removed 6 bases from V and 2 bases from J, with 18 bases in between. The CDR3 contains 15 residues. CDR3 coding DNA: TGCAGTGCCCCCGCCAGGGGGGACATCACAGATACGCAGTATTTT. This gives the protein CSAPARGDITDTQYF.

This clonotype is deemed medium-sized (0.01 to 0.1%). The J gene is TRBJ1-1, the V gene TRBV6-5, with unresolved D. V was shortened by 5 bases and J by 1 base, with 5 bases between the two germline ends. The length of the CDR3 is 12 residues. The germline V gene encodes CDR1 MNHEY and CDR2 SVGAGI. The CDR3, as DNA: TGTGCCAGCAGTGGCTGGAACACTGAAGCTTTCTTT. Translated, it gives CASSGWNTEAFF.

This clonotype has at least ten counts. The CDR3 nucleotides read TGCGCCAGCAGCTTGTCTGGGAGCTGGGCCTACGAGCAGTACTTC. Translated: CASSLSGSWAYEQYF. The genes are TRBV5-1 and TRBJ2-7, with a weak D call TRBD2 (5 bases). The CDR3 is 15 amino acids. The germline CDR1 and CDR2 sequences are SGHRS and YFSETQ. The V end was cut by 1 base, the J end by 2 bases, with 13 bases between.

Relative to its sample, this clonotype is medium-sized (0.01 to 0.1%). The rearrangement joins TRBV6-5 to TRBJ2-1, with TRBD1 as a possible D gene (6 bases). V was pared by 6 bases and J by 0 bases, with 9 bases between. CDR3 size: 14 residues. Germline CDR1 and CDR2: MNHEY and SVGAGI. The CDR3 loop is CASRTGDSYNEQFF. CDR3 nucleotide sequence: TGTGCCAGCAGGACAGGTGACTCCTACAATGAGCAGTTCTTC.

V and J are TRBV13 and TRBJ2-7; tentative D call: TRBD1 (5 bases). The CDR3 covers 14 residues. Germline-derived CDR1 and CDR2 are PRHDT and FYEKMQ (reference sequence). Trimming cost V 4 bases and J 2 bases, with 12 bases left between them. CDR3 sequence reads: CASSSQDSAYEQYF. The CDR3, as DNA: TGTGCCAGCAGCTCACAGGATTCCGCCTACGAGCAGTACTTC.

This clonotype was seen more than once but under ten times. The rearrangement joins TRBV2 to TRBJ1-4; the match to TRBD1 covers 7 bases. The germline V gene has CDR1 SNHLY and CDR2 FYNNEI. Trimming cost V 8 bases and J 7 bases; bases outside gene matches: 4. CDR3 length: 12 amino acids. CDR3 in DNA: TGTGCCAGCCGGGCAGGGGGTGAAAAACTGTTTTTT. This codes for CASRAGGEKLFF.

This clonotype showed up many times. This sequence joins TRBV7-9 and TRBJ1-2; no reliable D call. This CDR3 spans 13 amino acids. Trimming took 1 base from V and 3 from J, leaving 6 bases between them. Germline CDR1 and CDR2: SEHNR and FQNEAQ (reference sequence). The CDR3 sequence: CASSLDRDYGYTF. The CDR3 DNA follows: TGTGCCAGCAGCTTAGATCGGGACTATGGCTACACCTTC. The variable domain in full, with the rest retrieved from reference TRBV7-9 and TRBJ1-2, is DTGVSQNPRHKITKRGQNVTFRCDPISEHNRLYWYRQTLGQGPEFLTYFQNEAQLEKSRLLSDRFSAERPKGSFSTLEIQRTEQGDSAMYLCASSLDRDYGYTFGSGTRLTVV.

Turning to this clonotype: A much larger clonotype is one base distant, so this may be a read error. The chain combines TRBV6-5 with TRBJ2-2, with 8 bases that match TRBD1. Germline lookup yields CDR1 MNHEY and CDR2 SVGAGI. CDR3 length: 13 residues. Trimming removed 11 bases from V and 3 bases from J; junction bases left unmatched: 5. CDR3 DNA sequence: TGTGCCGCGACAGGGGCGGACACCGGGGAGCTGTTTTTT. This translates into CAATGADTGELFF.